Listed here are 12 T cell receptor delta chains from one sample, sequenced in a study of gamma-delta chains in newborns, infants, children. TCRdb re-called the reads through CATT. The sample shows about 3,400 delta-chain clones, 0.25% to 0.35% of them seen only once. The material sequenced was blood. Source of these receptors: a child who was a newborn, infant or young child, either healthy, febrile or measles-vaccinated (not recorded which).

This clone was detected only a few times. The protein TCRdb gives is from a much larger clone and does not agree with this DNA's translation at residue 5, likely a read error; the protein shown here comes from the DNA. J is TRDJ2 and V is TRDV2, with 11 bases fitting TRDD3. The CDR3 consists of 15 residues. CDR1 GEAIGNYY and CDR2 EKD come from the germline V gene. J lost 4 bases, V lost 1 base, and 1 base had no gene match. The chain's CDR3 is CACDTLGDRTAQLFF. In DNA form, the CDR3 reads TGTGCCTGTGACACACTGGGGGATAGGACAGCACAACTCTTCTTT.

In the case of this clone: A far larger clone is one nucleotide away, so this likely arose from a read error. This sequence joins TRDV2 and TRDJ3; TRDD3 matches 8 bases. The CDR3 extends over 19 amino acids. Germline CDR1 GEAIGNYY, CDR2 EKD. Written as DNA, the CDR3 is TGTGCCTGTGGCACCGCGGGATACGCCAGGTCCTGGGACACCCGACAGATGTTTTTC. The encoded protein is CACGTAGYARSWDTRQMFF.

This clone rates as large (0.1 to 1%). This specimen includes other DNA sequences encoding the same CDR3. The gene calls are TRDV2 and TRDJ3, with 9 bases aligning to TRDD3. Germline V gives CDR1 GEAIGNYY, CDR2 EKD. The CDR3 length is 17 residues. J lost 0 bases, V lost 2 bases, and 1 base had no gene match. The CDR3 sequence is CACDILGDSWDTRQMFF. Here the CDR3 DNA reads TGTGCCTGTGACATACTGGGGGACTCCTGGGACACCCGACAGATGTTTTTC.

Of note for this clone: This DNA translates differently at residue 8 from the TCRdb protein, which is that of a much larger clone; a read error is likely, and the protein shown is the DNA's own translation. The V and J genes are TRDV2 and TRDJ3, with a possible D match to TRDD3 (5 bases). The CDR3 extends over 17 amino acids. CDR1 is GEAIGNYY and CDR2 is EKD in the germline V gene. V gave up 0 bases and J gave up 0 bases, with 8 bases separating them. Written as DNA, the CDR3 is TGTGCCTGTGACACCGTGGGGAACTCCTGGGACACCCGACAGATGTTTTTC. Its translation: CACDTVGNSWDTRQMFF.

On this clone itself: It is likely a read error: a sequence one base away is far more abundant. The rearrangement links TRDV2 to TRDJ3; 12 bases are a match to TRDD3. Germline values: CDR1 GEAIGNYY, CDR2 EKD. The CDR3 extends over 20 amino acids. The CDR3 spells CACDSPAGGYVSWDTRRMFF. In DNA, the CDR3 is TGTGCCTGTGACTCTCCCGCTGGGGGATACGTCTCCTGGGACACCCGACGGATGTTTTTC.

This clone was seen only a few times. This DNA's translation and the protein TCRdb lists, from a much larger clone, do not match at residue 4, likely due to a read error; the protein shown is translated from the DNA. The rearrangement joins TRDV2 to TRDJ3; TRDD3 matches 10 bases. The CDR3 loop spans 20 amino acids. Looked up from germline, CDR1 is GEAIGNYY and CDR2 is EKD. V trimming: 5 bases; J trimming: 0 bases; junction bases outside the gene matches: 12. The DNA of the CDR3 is TGTGCCTGTGGCGCACGATGGGGGATACCAGGCTCCTGGGACACCCGACAGATGTTTTTC. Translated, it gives CACGARWGIPGSWDTRQMFF.

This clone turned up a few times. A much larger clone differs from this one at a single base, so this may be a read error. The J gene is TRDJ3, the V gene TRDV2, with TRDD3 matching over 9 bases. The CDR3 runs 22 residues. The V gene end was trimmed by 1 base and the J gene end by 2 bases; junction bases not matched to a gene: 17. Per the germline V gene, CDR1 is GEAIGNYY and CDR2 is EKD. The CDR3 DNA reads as TGTGCCTGTGACACACCCACTACTGGGGGACACGAACTGACCTGGGACACCCGACAGATGTTTTTC. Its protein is CACDTPTTGGHELTWDTRQMFF.

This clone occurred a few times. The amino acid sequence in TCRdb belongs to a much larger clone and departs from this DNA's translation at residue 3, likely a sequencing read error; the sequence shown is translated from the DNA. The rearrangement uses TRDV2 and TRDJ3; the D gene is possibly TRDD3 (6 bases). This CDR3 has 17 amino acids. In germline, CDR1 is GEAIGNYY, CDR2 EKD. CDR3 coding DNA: TGTGCCCGTGACACGAGCTGGGGCTCCTGGGACACCCGACAGATGTTTTTC. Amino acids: CARDTSWGSWDTRQMFF.

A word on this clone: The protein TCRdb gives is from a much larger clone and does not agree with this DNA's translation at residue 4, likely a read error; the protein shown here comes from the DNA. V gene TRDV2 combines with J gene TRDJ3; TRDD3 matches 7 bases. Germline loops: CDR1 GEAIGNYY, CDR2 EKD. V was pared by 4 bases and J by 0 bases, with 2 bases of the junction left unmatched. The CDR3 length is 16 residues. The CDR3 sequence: CACEWGSSWDTRQMFF. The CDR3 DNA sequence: TGTGCCTGTGAATGGGGGAGCTCCTGGGACACCCGACAGATGTTTTTC.

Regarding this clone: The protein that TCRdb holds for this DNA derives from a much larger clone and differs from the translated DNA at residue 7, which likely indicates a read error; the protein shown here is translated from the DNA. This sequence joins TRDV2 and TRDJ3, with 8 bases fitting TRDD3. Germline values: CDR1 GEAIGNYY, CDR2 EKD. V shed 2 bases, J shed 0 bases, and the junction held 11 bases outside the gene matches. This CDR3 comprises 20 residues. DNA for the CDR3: TGTGCCTGTGACAATACTTGGGGATACCCTAGCTCCTGGGACACCCGACAGATGTTTTTC. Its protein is CACDNTWGYPSSWDTRQMFF.

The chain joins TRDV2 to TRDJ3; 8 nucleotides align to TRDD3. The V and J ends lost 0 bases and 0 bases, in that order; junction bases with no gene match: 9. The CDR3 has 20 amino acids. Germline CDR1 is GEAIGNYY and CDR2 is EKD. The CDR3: CACDTGPNWGPSWDTRQMFF. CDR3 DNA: TGTGCCTGTGACACCGGGCCAAACTGGGGGCCCTCCTGGGACACCCGACAGATGTTTTTC.

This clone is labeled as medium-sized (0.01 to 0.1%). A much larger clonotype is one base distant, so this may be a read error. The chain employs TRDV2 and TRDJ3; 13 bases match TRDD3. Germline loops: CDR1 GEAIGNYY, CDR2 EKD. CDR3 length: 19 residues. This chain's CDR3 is CACDTVLGDTPWDTRQVFF. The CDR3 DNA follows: TGTGCCTGTGACACCGTACTGGGGGATACGCCCTGGGACACCCGACAGGTGTTTTTC.